This entry describes one T cell receptor (beta chain). The antigen is unknown. TCRdb re-derived calls from the 5' RACE reads in MiXCR, one entry per CDR3 protein. Of about 54,000 distinct CDR3 sequences in the sample, 17% were seen once. Whole-study results and caveats: Tumor memory CD4+ T cell TCR gene usage clustered with blood and lymph node memory CD4+ cells and lymph node naive CD4+ cells.

The ends were cut back, 4 bases at V and 6 bases at J, with 25 bases in the middle. The length of the CDR3 is 17 residues. The V gene's germline CDR1 is SEHNR and CDR2 FQNEAQ (reference sequence). The chain recombines TRBV7-9 with TRBJ2-7; a possible D gene is TRBD2 (6 bases). Sequencing was performed on naive CD4+ T cells sorted from blood. The subset here: naive CD4+ T cells, CD4+CD45RA+CD25-. This receptor was obtained from a female donor with breast cancer. CDR3 loop: CASSSRPGGGRRGEQYF. CDR3 sequence (DNA): TGTGCCAGCAGCTCCCGCCCCGGGGGAGGAAGGAGAGGCGAGCAGTACTTC.